This T cell receptor (beta chain) was identified during a study of CD8 T cells in Susac syndrome. Reverse transcription used about 0.45 to 1 ug RNA and random hexamers. TCRdb passed the immunoSEQ multiplex PCR reads through MiXCR, listing each CDR3 protein once. The sample shows roughly 100,000 distinct CDR3 sequences, approximately 94% of them seen only once. The recently defined diagnostic criteria for definite or probable disease were met by the Susac syndrome patients. As for this clonotype: Its antigen is currently unknown.

This CDR3 is 14 amino acids long. With 6 bases removed from V and 2 bases from J, the gap between germline ends came to 12 bases. Study results and limitations: Regarding the TCR sequencing and HLA analysis, the study admitted that a relatively small number of individuals were involved.

The sample was CD8+ T cells from PBMCs. The origin of this receptor is a human donor with Susac syndrome. The rearrangement joins TRBV23-1 to TRBJ2-3; the D is unclear. TRBV23-1 is reported as an ORF; its role is uncertain. DNA for the CDR3: TGCGCCAGCAGCCTTCCGAGCGTCACAGATACGCAGTATTTT. Translation gives CASSLPSVTDTQYF.